This T cell receptor (beta chain) was recorded in a study of blood T cell repertoires in COVID-19. Study summary: Donors in the United States, Italy and Spain gave samples during acute or convalescent COVID-19.

Germline loops: CDR1 MDHEN, CDR2 SYDVKM. Trimming removed 2 bases from V and 8 bases from J; junction bases left unmatched: 9. The CDR3 loop spans 16 amino acids. Libraries were prepared by immunoSEQ multiplex PCR; TCRdb keeps only in-frame clonotypes and omits some of them. The sample lists a few hundred thousand clones; 83% were seen once. The specimen was PBMCs or T cells enriched from blood (not recorded which). V usage is TRBV28 and J usage is TRBJ2-1, with 10 bases matching TRBD1. The TCR was taken from a woman aged 50 to 60 who had recovered from COVID-19. The CDR3 region has the DNA TGTGCCAGCAGTTTACGACAGGGGGCGCGAATGGATGAGCAGTTCTTC. Translation gives CASSLRQGARMDEQFF.